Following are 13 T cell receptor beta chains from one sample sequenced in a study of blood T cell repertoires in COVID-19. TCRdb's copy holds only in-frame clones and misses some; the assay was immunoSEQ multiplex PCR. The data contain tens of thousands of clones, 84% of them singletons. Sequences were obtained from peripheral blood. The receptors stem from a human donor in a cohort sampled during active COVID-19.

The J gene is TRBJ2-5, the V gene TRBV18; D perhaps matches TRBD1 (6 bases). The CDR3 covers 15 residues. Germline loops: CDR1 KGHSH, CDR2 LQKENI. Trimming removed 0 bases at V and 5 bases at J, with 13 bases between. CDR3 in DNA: TGTGCCAGCTCACCACCCAGGGGCTCAGATGAGACCCAGTACTTC. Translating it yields CASSPPRGSDETQYF. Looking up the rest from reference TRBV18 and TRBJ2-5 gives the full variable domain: NAGVMQNPRHLVRRRGQEARLRCSPMKGHSHVYWYRQLPEEGLKFMVYLQKENIIDESGMPKERFSAEFPKEGPSILRIQQVVRGDSAAYFCASSPPRGSDETQYFGPGTRLLVL.

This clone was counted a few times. CDR3 protein: CASSQASLVSETQYF. CDR3 coding DNA: TGCGCCAGCAGCCAAGCCTCACTAGTCAGCGAGACCCAGTACTTC. The rearrangement links TRBV4-1 to TRBJ2-5, with D tentatively TRBD2 (5 bases). V was cut by 1 base and J by 5 bases, with 14 bases left in between. The CDR3 has 15 amino acids. Germline CDR1 MGHRA, CDR2 YSYEKL.

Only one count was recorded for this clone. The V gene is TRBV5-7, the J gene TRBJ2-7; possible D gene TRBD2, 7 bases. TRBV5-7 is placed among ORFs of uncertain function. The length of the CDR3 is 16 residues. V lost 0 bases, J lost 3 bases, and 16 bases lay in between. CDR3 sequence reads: CASSLEGGILYYEQYF. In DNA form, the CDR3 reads TGTGCCAGCAGCTTGGAGGGGGGGATCCTCTACTACGAGCAGTACTTC.

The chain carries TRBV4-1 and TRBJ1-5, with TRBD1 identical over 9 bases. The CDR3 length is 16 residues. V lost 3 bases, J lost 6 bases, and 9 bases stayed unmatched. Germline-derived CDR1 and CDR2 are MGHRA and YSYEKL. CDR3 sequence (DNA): TGCGCCAGCAGCCAGGGACAGGGACAGGGAACTCAGCCCCAGCATTTT. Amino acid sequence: CASSQGQGQGTQPQHF.

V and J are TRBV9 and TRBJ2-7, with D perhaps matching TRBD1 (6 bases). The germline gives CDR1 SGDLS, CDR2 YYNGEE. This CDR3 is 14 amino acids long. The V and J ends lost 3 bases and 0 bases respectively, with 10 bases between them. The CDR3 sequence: CASSEGQNSYEQYF. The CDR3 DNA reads TGTGCCAGCAGCGAAGGACAGAACTCCTACGAGCAGTACTTC.

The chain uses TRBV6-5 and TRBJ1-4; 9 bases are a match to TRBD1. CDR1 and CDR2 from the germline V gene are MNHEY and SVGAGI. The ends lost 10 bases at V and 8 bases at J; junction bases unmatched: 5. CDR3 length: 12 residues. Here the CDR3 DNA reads TGTGCCACGGACAGGGGCGAGGAAAAACTGTTTTTT. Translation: CATDRGEEKLFF.

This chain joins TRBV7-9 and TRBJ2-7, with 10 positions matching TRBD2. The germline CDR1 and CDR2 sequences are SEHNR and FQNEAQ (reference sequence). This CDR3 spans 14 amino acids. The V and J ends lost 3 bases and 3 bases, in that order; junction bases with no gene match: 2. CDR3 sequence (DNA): TGTGCCAGCAGCTTGGCTAGCGGGAGCTACGAGCAGTACTTC. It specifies CASSLASGSYEQYF.

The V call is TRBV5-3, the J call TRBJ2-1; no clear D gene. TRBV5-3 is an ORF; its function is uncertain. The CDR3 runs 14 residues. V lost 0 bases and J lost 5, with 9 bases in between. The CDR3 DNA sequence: TGTGCCAGAAGCTTGGCGGGTTCTCACAATGAGCAGTTCTTC. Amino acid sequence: CARSLAGSHNEQFF.

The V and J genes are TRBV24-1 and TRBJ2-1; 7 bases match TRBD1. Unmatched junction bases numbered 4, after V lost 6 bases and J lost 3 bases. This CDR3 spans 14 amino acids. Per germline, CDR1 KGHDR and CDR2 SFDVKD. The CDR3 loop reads CATSHRGNYNEQFF. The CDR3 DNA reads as TGTGCCACCAGTCACAGGGGAAACTACAATGAGCAGTTCTTC.

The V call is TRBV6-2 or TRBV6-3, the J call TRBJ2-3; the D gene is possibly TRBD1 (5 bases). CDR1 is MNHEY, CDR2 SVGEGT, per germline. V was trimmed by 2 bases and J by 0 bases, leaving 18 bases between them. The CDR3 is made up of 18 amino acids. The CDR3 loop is CASSYPLSTDSSTDTQYF. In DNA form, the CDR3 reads TGTGCCAGCAGTTACCCCCTTTCGACAGATTCTAGCACAGATACGCAGTATTTT.

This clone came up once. DNA for the CDR3: TGTGCCAGTACCCCGTTTGGCCAGATAATGAACACTGAAGCTTTCTTT. It specifies CASTPFGQIMNTEAFF. This rearrangement joins TRBV19 to TRBJ1-1; D is unresolved. Germline CDR1 and CDR2: LNHDA and SQIVND (reference sequence). Deletions cut 7 bases from V and 0 bases from J, with 18 bases between. This CDR3 contains 16 residues.

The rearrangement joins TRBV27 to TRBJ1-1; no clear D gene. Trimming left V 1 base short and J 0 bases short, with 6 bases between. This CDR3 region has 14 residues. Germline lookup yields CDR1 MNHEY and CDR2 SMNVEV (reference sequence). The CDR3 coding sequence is TGTGCCAGCAGTTTATTTCCCGTGAACACTGAAGCTTTCTTT. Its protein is CASSLFPVNTEAFF.

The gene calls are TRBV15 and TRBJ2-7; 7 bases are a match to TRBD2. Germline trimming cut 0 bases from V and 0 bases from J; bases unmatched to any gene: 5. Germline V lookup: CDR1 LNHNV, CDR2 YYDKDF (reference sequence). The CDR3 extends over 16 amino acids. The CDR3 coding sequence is TGTGCCACCAGCAGAGAGAGGGCTAGCGGCTCCTACGAGCAGTACTTC. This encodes CATSRERASGSYEQYF.